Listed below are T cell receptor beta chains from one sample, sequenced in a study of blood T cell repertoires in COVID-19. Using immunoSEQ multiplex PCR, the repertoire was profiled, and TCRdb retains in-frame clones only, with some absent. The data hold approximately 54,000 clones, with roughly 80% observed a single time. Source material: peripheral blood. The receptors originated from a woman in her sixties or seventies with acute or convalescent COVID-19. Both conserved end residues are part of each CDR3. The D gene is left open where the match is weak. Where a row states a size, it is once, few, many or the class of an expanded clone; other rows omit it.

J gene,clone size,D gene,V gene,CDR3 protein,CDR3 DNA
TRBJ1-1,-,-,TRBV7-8,CASTQTGNTEAFF,TGTGCCAGCACCCAGACAGGGAACACTGAAGCTTTCTTT
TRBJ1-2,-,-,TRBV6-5,CASSYGERTYGYTF,TGTGCCAGCAGTTACGGGGAGCGTACCTATGGCTACACCTTC
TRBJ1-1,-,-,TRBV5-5,CASSSFGGDTEAFF,TGTGCCAGCAGCTCCTTTGGGGGCGACACTGAAGCTTTCTTT
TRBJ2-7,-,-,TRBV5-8,CASSLIQNYEQYF,TGTGCCAGCAGCTTAATACAGAACTACGAGCAGTACTTC
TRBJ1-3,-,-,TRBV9,CASSVSAGSSGNTIYF,TGTGCCAGCAGCGTCTCCGCGGGTAGCTCTGGAAACACCATATATTTT
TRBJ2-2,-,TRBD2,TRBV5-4,CASSFGGGRANGELFF,TGTGCCAGCAGCTTCGGGGGCGGGAGGGCTAACGGGGAGCTGTTTTTT
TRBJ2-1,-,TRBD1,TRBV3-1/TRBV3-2,CASSYVRGEQFF,TGTGCCAGCAGTTACGTCAGGGGGGAGCAGTTCTTC
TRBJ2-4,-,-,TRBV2,CASSPLERLLAKNIQYF,TGTGCCAGCAGTCCCTTGGAGAGGTTACTAGCCAAAAACATTCAGTACTTC
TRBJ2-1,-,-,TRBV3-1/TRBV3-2,CASSQEKERTSYNEQFF,TGTGCCAGCAGCCAAGAGAAAGAGCGGACCAGTTACAATGAGCAGTTCTTC
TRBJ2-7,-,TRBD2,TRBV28,CASSLAGPPYEQYF,TGTGCCAGCAGTCTAGCGGGTCCCCCCTACGAGCAGTACTTC
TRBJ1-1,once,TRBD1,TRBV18,CASSWDRGTEAFF,TGTGCCAGCTCGTGGGACAGGGGCACTGAAGCTTTCTTT
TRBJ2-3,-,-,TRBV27,CASSTQLPGDTQYF,TGTGCCAGCAGTACCCAACTCCCAGGGGATACGCAGTATTTT
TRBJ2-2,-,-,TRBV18,CASSPRGQLTGELFF,TGTGCCAGCTCACCAAGGGGACAACTCACCGGGGAGCTGTTTTTT
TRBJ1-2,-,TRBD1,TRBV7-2,CASSRDRANYGYTF,TGTGCCAGCAGCCGGGACAGAGCTAACTATGGCTACACCTTC
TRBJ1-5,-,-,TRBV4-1,CASSHRQVSYQPQHF,TGCGCCAGCAGCCACCGGCAGGTTTCCTATCAGCCCCAGCATTTT
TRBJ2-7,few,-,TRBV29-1,CSVAGAGQEVLHEQYF,TGCAGCGTCGCGGGGGCGGGACAGGAGGTTCTCCACGAGCAGTACTTC
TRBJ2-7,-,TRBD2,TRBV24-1,CATSDSGTSGYEQYF,TGTGCCACCAGTGACTCTGGGACTAGCGGCTACGAGCAGTACTTC
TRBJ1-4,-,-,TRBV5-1,CASSPEENEKLFF,TGCGCCAGCAGCCCGGAGGAAAATGAAAAACTGTTTTTT
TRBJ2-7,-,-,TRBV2,CASRSRGGTYEQYF,TGTGCCAGCAGGAGCAGGGGAGGGACCTACGAGCAGTACTTC
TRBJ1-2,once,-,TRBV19,CASRAPDRSLFYGYTF,TGTGCCAGTAGAGCTCCCGACAGGTCTCTTTTCTATGGCTACACCTTC
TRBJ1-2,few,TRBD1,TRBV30,CAWRMDRDGYTF,TGTGCCTGGAGGATGGACAGGGACGGCTACACCTTC
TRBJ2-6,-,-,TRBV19,CALSGRFSGANVLTF,TGTGCCCTCTCGGGGAGGTTCTCTGGGGCCAACGTCCTGACTTTC
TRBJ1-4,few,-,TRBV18,CASSSGEKLFF,TGTGCCAGCTCCTCGGGGGAAAAACTGTTTTTT
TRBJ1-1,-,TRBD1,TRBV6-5,CASSIDRGNTEAFF,TGTGCCAGCAGTATTGACAGGGGGAACACTGAAGCTTTCTTT
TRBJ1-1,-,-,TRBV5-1,CASSPLTGGMNTEAFF,TGCGCCAGCAGCCCGTTAACGGGGGGAATGAACACTGAAGCTTTCTTT
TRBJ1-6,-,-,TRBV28,CASSSPSPGRNSPLHF,TGTGCCAGCAGTTCGCCCTCCCCAGGCCGGAATTCACCCCTCCACTTT
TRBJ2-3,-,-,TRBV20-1,CSASGGGLTDTQYF,TGCAGTGCTAGTGGGGGGGGCCTCACAGATACGCAGTATTTT
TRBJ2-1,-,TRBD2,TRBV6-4,CASSGAGGYEQFF,TGTGCCAGCAGTGGAGCGGGAGGATATGAGCAGTTCTTC